This T cell receptor beta chain was identified in a study of T cells expressing NK-cell markers. Study at large: All TCR beta repertoires analysed originated from sorted CD3+CD56+NKG2C+, CD3+CD56+NKG2C- and CD3+CD56-NKG2C+ T cells. Most of the eight sequenced donors were classified as HCMV-seropositive, and one was classified as seronegative. Whole-study results and caveats: More than 5 donors showed dominant NKG2C+ clonotypes comprising roughly 1.0-7.0% of their CD8+ T cells.

TCRdb reprocessed the 5' RACE reads, keeping one entry per CDR3 protein, no DNA. Here the sample table reports 450,000 to 600,000 distinct CDR3 sequences. On this clonotype itself: Its cognate antigen is unknown.

CDR1 and CDR2 (germline): ENHRY, SYGVKD. The CDR3 has 17 residues. The clonotype originates from a man aged 18 to 35 in good health. The genes are TRBV10-3 and TRBJ2-1; TCRdb proposes TRBD1, but this gene call is untestable without DNA. Sequences were obtained from blood T cells: a sorted CD56 or NKG2C T cell subset, CD4+ or CD8+ T cells, or bulk PBMC T cells (not recorded which). CDR3 residues: CAISPSRGGGGFNEQFF.